This T cell receptor (beta chain) stems from a study of blood T cell repertoires in COVID-19. The CDR3 contains 13 residues. V shed 6 bases and J shed 8 bases, with 15 bases lying between them. Germline lookup yields CDR1 SGHKS and CDR2 YYEKEE (reference sequence). Produced via immunoSEQ multiplex PCR; TCRdb's table is partial and in-frame only. This table has 130,000 to 150,000 clones, 84% appearing once. Only one count was recorded for this clone. The receptor comes from a man in his forties or fifties with acute COVID-19. The sequenced sample consisted of PBMCs or T cells enriched from blood (not recorded which). V is TRBV5-5 and J is TRBJ2-1, with a possible D match to TRBD2 (6 bases). This CDR3 is CASTFGGGDEQFF. The CDR3 nucleotides read TGTGCCAGCACCTTCGGGGGTGGGGATGAGCAGTTCTTC. The full variable domain, in which reference TRBV5-5 and TRBJ2-1 provide the parts outside the CDR3, is DAGVTQSPTHLIKTRGQQVTLRCSPISGHKSVSWYQQVLGQGPQFIFQYYEKEERGRGNFPDRFSARQFPNYSSELNVNALLLGDSALYLCASTFGGGDEQFFGPGTRLTVL.